This TCR beta chain comes out of a study of cytomegalovirus exposure and HLA in healthy donors. This CDR3 has 16 residues. J lost 5 bases, V lost 5 bases, and 9 bases had no gene match. The germline V gene has CDR1 LNHNV and CDR2 YYDKDF (reference sequence). TCRdb keeps only in-frame clones here, not all; method: immunoSEQ multiplex PCR. This sample yields 180,000 or so clones, of which around nine tenths are seen a single time; approximately 1.4% belongs to the top ten. This chain connects TRBV15 to TRBJ2-2; 9 bases agree with TRBD1. Sequences were obtained from PBMCs. The receptor was isolated from a woman aged 25-40 years in good health and CMV-seronegative. As DNA, the CDR3 is TGTGCCACCAGCTCAGGTTGGGACAGGGTAACCGGGGAGCTGTTTTTT. Its translation is CATSSGWDRVTGELFF. Based on the CDR3 plus reference TRBV15 and TRBJ2-2, the full variable domain is DAMVIQNPRYQVTQFGKPVTLSCSQTLNHNVMYWYQQKSSQAPKLLFHYYDKDFNNEADTPDNFQSRRPNTSFCFLDIRSPGLGDTAMYLCATSSGWDRVTGELFFGEGSRLTVL.